These 10 T cell receptor beta chains share one sample of origin, sequenced in a study of blood T cells in healthy people across ages. A second PCR, run for roughly 7 to 11 cycles, used a sample-barcoded 5' primer plus a J-beta primer mix. TCRdb used MiXCR to reprocess the 5' RACE reads, holding one entry per CDR3 protein. The data show about 1.8 million distinct CDR3 sequences, about 50% seen once. The sequencing input was blood. All receptors come from a woman in her forties in good health.

The chain is built from TRBV29-1 and TRBJ2-1, with D perhaps matching TRBD1 (6 bases). The CDR3 runs 14 residues. Germline loops: CDR1 SQVTM, CDR2 ANQGSEA. V shed 6 bases and J shed 5 bases, with 17 bases lying between them. The CDR3 protein is CSVSQGAGDNEQFF. The CDR3 nucleotides are TGCAGCGTCTCCCAAGGGGCAGGGGACAATGAGCAGTTCTTC.

The sample holds a few counts of this clonotype. V and J are TRBV5-6 and TRBJ2-6; D might be TRBD2 (6 bases). The germline V and J ends were trimmed by 0 bases and 0 bases, with 13 bases remaining between them. The length of the CDR3 is 18 residues. CDR1 is SGHDT and CDR2 is YYEEEE in the germline V gene. CDR3 amino acids: CASSLERVGLSGANVLTF. The CDR3, as DNA: TGTGCCAGCAGCTTGGAGCGGGTTGGACTCTCTGGGGCCAACGTCCTGACTTTC. Together with reference TRBV5-6 and TRBJ2-6, the CDR3 gives the full variable domain: DAGVTQSPTHLIKTRGQQVTLRCSPKSGHDTVSWYQQALGQGPQFIFQYYEEEERQRGNFPDRFSGHQFPNYSSELNVNALLLGDSALYLCASSLERVGLSGANVLTFGAGSRLTVL.

The J gene is TRBJ1-4, the V gene TRBV25-1; 7 bases map to TRBD1. This CDR3 spans 14 amino acids. V was pared by 6 bases and J by 8 bases, with 9 bases of the junction left unmatched. The V gene's germline CDR1 is MGHDK and CDR2 SYGVNS. CDR3 loop: CASRPTGVVEKLFF. The CDR3 nucleotides are TGTGCCAGCAGGCCCACAGGGGTCGTCGAAAAACTGTTTTTT.

The chain employs TRBV6-4 and TRBJ2-5; D might be TRBD1 or TRBD2, each matching 5 bases. The end of the DNA aligns better with TRBJ2-7, so the J call may be wrong. Germline V gene data show CDR1 as MRHNA and CDR2 as SNTAGT. CDR3 length equals 13 residues. The CDR3 nucleotides are TGTGCCAGCAGTGCGCTCCCGGGACCCGAGCAGTACTTC. Translating gives CASSALPGPEQYF.

This clonotype was counted a few times. The chain carries TRBV25-1 and TRBJ2-4; possibly TRBD2 for D (5 bases). The V end lost 6 bases, the J end lost 1 base, and 13 bases lay between the germline ends. This CDR3 has 15 residues. The V gene's germline CDR1 is MGHDK and CDR2 SYGVNS. CDR3 sequence: CASSGLFGAKNIQYF. CDR3 nucleotides: TGTGCCAGCAGCGGACTCTTCGGTGCCAAAAACATTCAGTACTTC.

The chain carries TRBV28 and TRBJ2-5; D is unresolved. Germline assignment: CDR1 MDHEN and CDR2 SYDVKM. This CDR3 region has 12 residues. Trimming stripped 2 bases from V and 11 bases from J, with 12 bases between. CDR3 DNA: TGTGCCAGCAGTTTAGAAATGGGTGAGCAGTACTTC. This codes for CASSLEMGEQYF.

The chain couples TRBV4-2 to TRBJ2-5, with 10 bases aligning to TRBD2. This CDR3 is built from 16 residues. Germline V gene lookup returns CDR1 LGHNA and CDR2 YNFKEQ. J was trimmed by 2 bases and V by 1 base; bases with no gene match: 4. The CDR3 DNA reads TGTGCCAGCAGCCAAGCGGGACTAGCGACTCAAGAGACCCAGTACTTC. This codes for CASSQAGLATQETQYF.

This clonotype was seen only a few times. CDR3 DNA: TGTGCCAGCAGTTACGGCGGGGGGGCCAGAGATACGCAGTATTTT. It encodes CASSYGGGARDTQYF. This sequence joins TRBV6-5 and TRBJ2-3; TRBD2 matches at 9 bases. The CDR3 is made up of 15 amino acids. Looked up from germline, CDR1 is MNHEY and CDR2 is SVGAGI. After removal of 2 bases from V and 5 bases from J, the junction contained 5 bases not matched to a gene.

The J gene is TRBJ1-1, the V gene TRBV3-1, with a possible D match to TRBD1 (6 bases). V was cut by 3 bases and J by 1 base, with 9 bases left in between. This CDR3 has 14 amino acids. Per germline, CDR1 LGHDT and CDR2 YNNKEL (reference sequence). The CDR3 DNA follows: TGTGCCAGCAGCCATCAGGGGTCGAACACTGAAGCTTTCTTT. It yields the protein CASSHQGSNTEAFF.

This clonotype occurred many times. V gene TRBV2 combines with J gene TRBJ2-1, with TRBD1 matching over 7 bases. Losses at the gene ends were 6 bases for V and 0 bases for J; bases not matched to a gene: 2. In germline, CDR1 is SNHLY, CDR2 FYNNEI. The CDR3 covers 14 residues. CDR3 coding DNA: TGTGCCAGCAGGGGACAGAGCTCCTACAATGAGCAGTTCTTC. Translation gives CASRGQSSYNEQFF. The full variable domain, completed using reference TRBV2 and TRBJ2-1, is EPEVTQTPSHQVTQMGQEVILRCVPISNHLYFYWYRQILGQKVEFLVSFYNNEISEKSEIFDDQFSVERPDGSNFTLKIRSTKLEDSAMYFCASRGQSSYNEQFFGPGTRLTVL.